The clone carrying this T cell receptor (beta chain) was found a few times. In the PCR, 60 Vbeta and 13 Jbeta primers were used. Generated by immunoSEQ multiplex PCR, the TCRdb table keeps only in-frame clones and is missing some. The data contain about 120,000 clones, under 90% of them singletons. Sampled while nominally healthy, donors likely had unrecorded immune exposures. The sample comes from a study of cytomegalovirus exposure and HLA in healthy donors. The CDR3 totals 15 residues. The ends lost 5 bases at V and 5 bases at J; junction bases unmatched: 6. Germline V gives CDR1 SGHNT, CDR2 YENEEA.

This chain uses TRBV11-3 with TRBJ2-2; 9 bases line up with TRBD2. The receptor comes from a female donor in good health and CMV-seropositive. The sequencing sample was made of PBMCs. The CDR3 spells CASSQAGGITGELFF. DNA of the CDR3: TGTGCCAGCAGCCAAGCGGGGGGCATAACCGGGGAGCTGTTTTTT.